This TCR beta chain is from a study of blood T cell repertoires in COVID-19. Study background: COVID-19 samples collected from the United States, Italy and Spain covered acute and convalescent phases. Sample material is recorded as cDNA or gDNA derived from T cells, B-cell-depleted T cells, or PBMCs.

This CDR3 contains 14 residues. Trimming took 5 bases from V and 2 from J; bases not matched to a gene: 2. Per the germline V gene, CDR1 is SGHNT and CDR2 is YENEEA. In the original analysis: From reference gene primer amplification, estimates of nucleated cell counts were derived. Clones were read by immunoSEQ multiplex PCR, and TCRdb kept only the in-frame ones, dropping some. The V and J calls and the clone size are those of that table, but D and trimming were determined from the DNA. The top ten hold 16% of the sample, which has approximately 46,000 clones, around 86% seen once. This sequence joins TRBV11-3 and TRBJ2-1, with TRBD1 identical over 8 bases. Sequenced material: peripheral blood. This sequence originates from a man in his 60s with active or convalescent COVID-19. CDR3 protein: CASSPGGTYNEQFF. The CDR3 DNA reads TGTGCCAGCAGCCCAGGGGGCACCTACAATGAGCAGTTCTTC.